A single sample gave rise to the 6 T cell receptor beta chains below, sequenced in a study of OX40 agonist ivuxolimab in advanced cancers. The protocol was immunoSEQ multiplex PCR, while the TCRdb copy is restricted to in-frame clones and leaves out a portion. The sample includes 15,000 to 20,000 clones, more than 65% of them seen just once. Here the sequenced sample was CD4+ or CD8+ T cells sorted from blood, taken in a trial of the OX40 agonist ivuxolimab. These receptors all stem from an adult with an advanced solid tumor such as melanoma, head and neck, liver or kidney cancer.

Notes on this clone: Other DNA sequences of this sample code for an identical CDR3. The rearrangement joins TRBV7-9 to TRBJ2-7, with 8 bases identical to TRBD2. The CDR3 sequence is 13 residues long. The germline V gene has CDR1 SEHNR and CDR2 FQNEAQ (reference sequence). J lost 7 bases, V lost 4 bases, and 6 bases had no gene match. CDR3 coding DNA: TGTGCCAGCAGCTCACCGGGGGGGTGGGAGCAGTACTTC. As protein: CASSSPGGWEQYF.

The CDR3 coding sequence is TGTGCCAGCAGTTTAGGGGGGGTTGTCCAAGAGACCCAGTACTTC. Encoded protein: CASSLGGVVQETQYF. This rearrangement joins TRBV28 to TRBJ2-5, with 7 bases identical to TRBD2. V trimming: 2 bases; J trimming: 1 base; junction bases outside the gene matches: 4. In germline, CDR1 is MDHEN, CDR2 SYDVKM. CDR3 length: 15 residues.

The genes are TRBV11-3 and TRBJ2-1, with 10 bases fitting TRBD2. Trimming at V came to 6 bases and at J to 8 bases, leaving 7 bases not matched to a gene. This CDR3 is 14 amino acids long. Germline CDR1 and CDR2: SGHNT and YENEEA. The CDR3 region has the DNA TGTGCCAGCAGTGGTAGCGGGAGGATGGATGAGCAGTTCTTC. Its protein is CASSGSGRMDEQFF.

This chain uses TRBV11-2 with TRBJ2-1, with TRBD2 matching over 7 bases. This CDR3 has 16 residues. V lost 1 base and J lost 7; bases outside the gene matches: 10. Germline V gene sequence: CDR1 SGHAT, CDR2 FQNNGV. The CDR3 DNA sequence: TGTGCCAGCAGCTTAGTCGGGAGGTTCGAGGGAAATGAGCAGTTCTTC. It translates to CASSLVGRFEGNEQFF.

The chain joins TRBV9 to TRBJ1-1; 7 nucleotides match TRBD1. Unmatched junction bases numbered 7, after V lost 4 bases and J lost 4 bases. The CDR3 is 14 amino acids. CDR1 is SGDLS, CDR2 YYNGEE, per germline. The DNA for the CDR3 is TGTGCCAGCAGCCCAGGGGGGGGCAGCACTGAAGCTTTCTTT. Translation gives CASSPGGGSTEAFF.

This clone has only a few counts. The CDR3 sequence is CASRETGVNTGELFF. The CDR3 DNA sequence: TGTGCCAGCAGAGAGACAGGGGTTAACACCGGGGAGCTGTTTTTT. The V gene is TRBV11-2, the J gene TRBJ2-2, with 8 bases lining up with TRBD1. The CDR3 contains 15 residues. Germline V gene sequence: CDR1 SGHAT, CDR2 FQNNGV. With 6 bases clipped from V and 2 bases from J, the junction kept 5 bases outside the gene matches.